The subject of this entry is one T cell receptor (beta chain). Its antigen is as yet unknown. The treatment is: oral pan-JAK inhibitor, 5-10 mg twice daily. In alopecia areata patients, both lesional scalp punch biopsies and peripheral blood were collected. Both CD4+ and CD8+ T cells were separated by sorting PBMCs. This record comes from a study of CD8+ T cells in alopecia areata. Study-level findings and limits: There were many expanded lesional clones persisting in scalp and blood during tofacitinib.

RNA extraction and reverse transcription yielded cDNA as sequencing template. Produced via immunoSEQ multiplex PCR; TCRdb's table is partial and in-frame only. Among 200,000 or so clones listed, about 62% were seen once. Per germline, CDR1 GTSNPN and CDR2 SVGIG (reference sequence). Trimming took 0 bases from V and 4 from J, leaving 9 bases between them. This CDR3 region has 13 residues. The chain joins TRBV30 to TRBJ2-5, with D perhaps matching TRBD1 (6 bases). This sample comprised CD4+ T cells sorted from blood, obtained at week 24, from a patient treated with tofacitinib. The clonotype originates from a human donor with alopecia areata. The CDR3 loop reads CAWSVRQVETQYF. The CDR3 DNA follows: TGTGCCTGGAGTGTACGACAGGTAGAGACCCAGTACTTC.